The 24 T cell receptor beta chains below all came from one sample that was sequenced in a study of blood T cell repertoires in COVID-19. Data came from immunoSEQ multiplex PCR; TCRdb stores just in-frame clones and leaves some out. The data hold over 150,000 clones, with 65% to 80% observed a single time. The sequenced sample consisted of peripheral blood. The receptor set was obtained from a woman aged 45-60 years with acute or convalescent COVID-19.

This clone has a handful of counts. This chain links TRBV30 with TRBJ1-6; TRBD1 matches 7 bases. CDR3 size: 13 residues. V shed 8 bases, J shed 10 bases, and the junction held 11 bases outside the gene matches. Germline values: CDR1 GTSNPN, CDR2 SVGIG (reference sequence). The CDR3 nucleotides read TGTGCCGGTAGACAGGGACCCAACTCACCCCTCCACTTT. Residues: CAGRQGPNSPLHF.

This clone appeared a few times. The V and J genes are TRBV19 and TRBJ1-3, with unresolved D. The germline CDR1 and CDR2 sequences are LNHDA and SQIVND (reference sequence). V lost 7 bases and J 4 bases, leaving 14 bases between the germline ends. The CDR3 is 14 residues long. CDR3 protein: CASTTTGVGNTIYF. The CDR3 DNA reads as TGTGCCAGTACCACCACCGGGGTCGGAAACACCATATATTTT.

This rearrangement joins TRBV27 to TRBJ2-7, with 10 bases fitting TRBD2. The J segment lost 9 bases and the V segment lost 4 bases, leaving 12 bases of the junction unmatched. CDR3 length: 15 residues. Germline V gives CDR1 MNHEY, CDR2 SMNVEV (reference sequence). In DNA, the CDR3 is TGTGCCAGCAGTTCGCTCGCAACTAGCGGGAAGGGGCAGTACTTC. Amino acid sequence: CASSSLATSGKGQYF.

This clone was recorded a few times. The CDR3 DNA reads TGTGCCAGCAGCCGCGAACCGCGGGTGAACACTGAAGCTTTCTTT. As protein: CASSREPRVNTEAFF. The chain carries TRBV11-2 and TRBJ1-1; D is ambiguous. Per germline, CDR1 SGHAT and CDR2 FQNNGV. Trimming pared 5 bases from V and 0 bases from J, leaving 13 bases between. This CDR3 is 15 amino acids long. Based on the CDR3 plus reference TRBV11-2 and TRBJ1-1, the full variable domain is EAGVAQSPRYKIIEKRQSVAFWCNPISGHATLYWYQQILGQGPKLLIQFQNNGVVDDSQLPKDRFSAERLKGVDSTLKIQPAKLEDSAVYLCASSREPRVNTEAFFGQGTRLTVV.

This clone was recorded a few times. This CDR3 reads CASSISKGVLNTEAFF. Written as DNA, the CDR3 is TGTGCCAGTAGTATTTCTAAGGGGGTGCTGAACACTGAAGCTTTCTTT. The rearrangement joins TRBV19 to TRBJ1-1; D is perhaps TRBD1 (6 bases). The CDR3 is 16 amino acids. V was trimmed by 3 bases and J by 0 bases, leaving 14 bases between them. The germline V gene has CDR1 LNHDA and CDR2 SQIVND (reference sequence).

This clone was detected a few times. Written as DNA, the CDR3 is TGTGCCAGCAGCTTAAGAGGGGGAACCGGGGAGCTGTTTTTT. It codes for CASSLRGGTGELFF. This rearrangement joins TRBV9 to TRBJ2-2; possibly TRBD1 for D (6 bases). From germline, CDR1 is SGDLS and CDR2 YYNGEE. V shed 4 bases and J shed 5 bases, with 12 bases lying between them. The CDR3 consists of 14 residues.

This chain connects TRBV18 to TRBJ1-3, with D perhaps matching TRBD1 (6 bases). Trimming removed 6 bases from V and 1 base from J, with 13 bases in between. CDR1 and CDR2 from the germline V gene are KGHSH and LQKENI. The CDR3 consists of 15 residues. CDR3 sequence: CASSHGQPSGNTIYF. CDR3 in DNA: TGTGCCAGCTCCCATGGACAGCCGTCTGGAAACACCATATATTTT. The variable domain in full, completed from reference TRBV18 and TRBJ1-3, reads NAGVMQNPRHLVRRRGQEARLRCSPMKGHSHVYWYRQLPEEGLKFMVYLQKENIIDESGMPKERFSAEFPKEGPSILRIQQVVRGDSAAYFCASSHGQPSGNTIYFGEGSWLTVV.

The chain joins TRBV6-5 to TRBJ2-7, with D possibly being TRBD2 (7 bases). V was trimmed by 1 base and J by 2 bases, leaving 12 bases between them. Germline V lookup: CDR1 MNHEY, CDR2 SVGAGI. This CDR3 is built from 15 residues. CDR3 sequence (DNA): TGTGCCAGCAGTTACTTGGGGGGGCAGGCCTACGAGCAGTACTTC. Protein sequence: CASSYLGGQAYEQYF.

J is TRBJ2-7 and V is TRBV6-6; 10 bases are shared with TRBD1. The J segment lost 6 bases and the V segment lost 5 bases, leaving 10 bases of the junction unmatched. Germline V gene sequence: CDR1 MNHNY, CDR2 SVGAGI (reference sequence). This CDR3 comprises 15 residues. The CDR3 is CASSTRGTGELEQYF. The CDR3 DNA reads TGTGCCAGCAGTACCCGGGGGACAGGGGAGCTCGAGCAGTACTTC.

J is TRBJ1-2 and V is TRBV9; D not certain. CDR3 length equals 16 residues. The germline V gene encodes CDR1 SGDLS and CDR2 YYNGEE. V was clipped by 4 bases and J by 4 bases, with 20 bases between them. The CDR3: CASSFQVSLPTYGYTF. The DNA of the CDR3 is TGTGCCAGCAGCTTCCAGGTCTCTCTCCCAACCTATGGCTACACCTTC. The full variable domain, with the rest looked up from reference TRBV9 and TRBJ1-2, is DSGVTQTPKHLITATGQRVTLRCSPRSGDLSVYWYQQSLDQGLQFLIQYYNGEERAKGNILERFSAQQFPDLHSELNLSSLELGDSALYFCASSFQVSLPTYGYTFGSGTRLTVV.

This chain links TRBV7-2 with TRBJ2-1; D perhaps matches TRBD2 (6 bases). Germline V gene lookup returns CDR1 SGHTA and CDR2 FQGNSA. This CDR3 region has 14 residues. V was shortened by 5 bases and J by 3 bases, with 11 bases between the two germline ends. CDR3 sequence reads: CASSLGTFYNEQFF. The CDR3 bases are TGTGCCAGCAGCCTTGGGACTTTCTACAATGAGCAGTTCTTC.

The chain joins TRBV4-1 to TRBJ2-2, with 12 bases identical to TRBD1. The CDR3 has 16 amino acids. The V gene's germline CDR1 is MGHRA and CDR2 YSYEKL. The V and J ends lost 6 bases and 5 bases, in that order; junction bases with no gene match: 7. The CDR3 bases are TGCGCCAGCAGGCCGGGACAGGGGGCACGAACCGGGGAGCTGTTTTTT. Its translation is CASRPGQGARTGELFF.

J is TRBJ1-5 and V is TRBV19; D perhaps matches TRBD1 (5 bases). CDR1 is LNHDA and CDR2 is SQIVND in the germline V gene (reference sequence). The CDR3 is 15 residues long. Trimming pared 1 base from V and 0 bases from J, leaving 7 bases between. CDR3 region: CASSIVTASNQPQHF. CDR3 DNA: TGTGCCAGTAGTATAGTGACAGCTAGCAATCAGCCCCAGCATTTT.

In this sample, this clone turned up a few times. This rearrangement joins TRBV28 to TRBJ1-2, with 9 bases matching TRBD1. Germline V gives CDR1 MDHEN, CDR2 SYDVKM. Unmatched junction bases numbered 19, after V lost 7 bases and J lost 10 bases. There are 16 residues in the CDR3. In DNA, the CDR3 is TGTGCCAGCACTCCACCCGTGGGACAGGGCGAACAAATCTACACCTTC. Translated: CASTPPVGQGEQIYTF.

This clone was recorded only once. The rearrangement joins TRBV19 to TRBJ1-1; the D is unclear. CDR3 size: 12 residues. Germline values: CDR1 LNHDA, CDR2 SQIVND (reference sequence). The V and J ends lost 5 bases and 11 bases respectively, with 15 bases between them. CDR3 amino acids: CASSVIGSGAFF. The CDR3 DNA reads as TGTGCCAGTAGTGTCATCGGTAGCGGGGCTTTCTTT. The full variable domain, in which reference TRBV19 and TRBJ1-1 provide the parts outside the CDR3, is DGGITQSPKYLFRKEGQNVTLSCEQNLNHDAMYWYRQDPGQGLRLIYYSQIVNDFQKGDIAEGYSVSREKKESFPLTVTSAQKNPTAFYLCASSVIGSGAFFGQGTRLTVV.

The chain joins TRBV6-6 to TRBJ2-6, with a tentative D call TRBD1 (6 bases). Trimming took 8 bases from V and 4 from J, leaving 15 bases between them. Germline V gene data show CDR1 as MNHNY and CDR2 as SVGAGI (reference sequence). This CDR3 has 15 amino acids. CDR3 loop: CASRDTQSGANVLTF. CDR3 bases: TGTGCCAGCCGGGACACTCAATCGGGGGCCAACGTCCTGACTTTC.

This sequence joins TRBV5-8 and TRBJ2-5; tentatively, D is TRBD2 (6 bases). This CDR3 contains 15 residues. V lost 3 bases and J 5 bases, leaving 17 bases between the germline ends. CDR1 is SGHTS and CDR2 is YDEGEE in the germline V gene. CDR3 residues: CASSSAVPGVETQYF. CDR3 sequence (DNA): TGTGCCAGCAGCTCTGCGGTACCGGGAGTGGAGACCCAGTACTTC.

The chain has TRBV11-2 and TRBJ1-1; the match to TRBD1 covers 7 bases. V lost 1 base to trimming and J lost 8 bases; unmatched junction nucleotides: 10. Germline CDR1 and CDR2: SGHAT and FQNNGV. The CDR3 consists of 15 residues. Written as DNA, the CDR3 is TGTGCCAGCAGCTTAGCGCAGACAGGGAAGGGCGAAGCTTTCTTT. This codes for CASSLAQTGKGEAFF.

The chain employs TRBV18 and TRBJ1-3, with TRBD1 matching over 11 bases. The CDR3 extends over 17 amino acids. The V and J ends lost 3 bases and 0 bases, in that order; junction bases with no gene match: 4. The germline CDR1 and CDR2 sequences are KGHSH and LQKENI. CDR3 coding DNA: TGTGCCAGCTCACCGATCGGACAGGGGGCCTCTGGAAACACCATATATTTT. Residues: CASSPIGQGASGNTIYF.

The V call is TRBV14, the J call TRBJ2-7; weak D call: TRBD2 (6 bases). Germline CDR1 is SGHDN and CDR2 is FVKESK. This CDR3 contains 16 residues. Deletions cut 1 base from V and 2 bases from J, with 15 bases between. CDR3 bases: TGTGCCAGCAGCCAAGCCCCCAGCGGGCTACCCTACGAGCAGTACTTC. Its translation: CASSQAPSGLPYEQYF.

The rearrangement links TRBV7-2 to TRBJ2-3, with 7 bases matching TRBD2. Trimming cost V 11 bases and J 6 bases; bases outside gene matches: 20. There are 16 residues in the CDR3. In germline, CDR1 is SGHTA, CDR2 FQGNSA. DNA of the CDR3: TGTGCCGTCTCGATACTAAGCGGGACCGCGGGGGATACGCAGTATTTT. This encodes CAVSILSGTAGDTQYF.

The chain recombines TRBV28 with TRBJ2-7; 7 bases match TRBD2. Germline V CDR1 and CDR2: MDHEN, SYDVKM. The CDR3 is made up of 15 amino acids. Unmatched junction bases numbered 10, after V lost 5 bases and J lost 3 bases. The CDR3 nucleotides read TGTGCCAGCAGTAGCATCGGGGGGAAGAGCTACGAGCAGTACTTC. It codes for CASSSIGGKSYEQYF.

The V call is TRBV6-1, the J call TRBJ1-4; D perhaps matches TRBD1 (6 bases). The germline V gene encodes CDR1 MNHNS and CDR2 SASEGT. This CDR3 contains 15 residues. V lost 1 base to trimming and J lost 8 bases, with 14 bases between them. Written as DNA, the CDR3 is TGTGCCAGCAGTGAAGACAGGGTAGTAAACGAAAAACTGTTTTTT. This translates into CASSEDRVVNEKLFF.

The chain employs TRBV24-1 and TRBJ2-1; D gene ambiguous. The CDR3 has 14 amino acids. Trimming removed 5 bases at V and 9 bases at J, with 16 bases between. The germline V gene has CDR1 KGHDR and CDR2 SFDVKD. CDR3 amino acids: CATSAPTRMGEQFF. CDR3 coding DNA: TGTGCCACCAGTGCCCCGACTCGAATGGGTGAGCAGTTCTTC.